These 18 T cell receptor beta chains share one sample of origin, sequenced in a study of early stage breast cancer tumors. The data were produced by immunoSEQ multiplex PCR, yet TCRdb's version contains in-frame clones alone and is incomplete. Among some 29,000 clones listed, roughly 81% were seen once. Input material: blood. These receptors originate from a person aged 45-65 years with breast cancer.

The rearrangement uses TRBV6-1 and TRBJ1-4, with TRBD1 as a possible D gene (5 bases). This CDR3 region has 16 residues. Germline CDR1 and CDR2: MNHNS and SASEGT. Trimming shortened V by 2 bases and J by 8 bases, and 18 bases separated the two germline ends. The CDR3 bases are TGTGCCAGCAGTGAACAAGGAGGGAGAAAGGGGGAAAAACTGTTTTTT. This translates into CASSEQGGRKGEKLFF.

This clone was observed a few times. The rearrangement links TRBV7-3 to TRBJ2-1; D remains ambiguous. CDR3 size: 11 residues. V gave up 3 bases and J gave up 8 bases, with 5 bases separating them. Germline V gives CDR1 SGHTA, CDR2 FQGTGA. The CDR3 DNA sequence: TGTGCCAGCAGCTTTTCTGATGAGCAGTTCTTC. Its translation: CASSFSDEQFF.

This rearrangement joins TRBV4-2 to TRBJ2-1, with TRBD2 identical over 8 bases. CDR3 length: 16 residues. Germline CDR1 and CDR2: LGHNA and YNFKEQ. Trimming cost V 1 base and J 7 bases; bases outside gene matches: 9. CDR3 nucleotides: TGTGCCAGCAGCCAAGTGAGGGTTAGCGGGATTAATGAGCAGTTCTTC. Translating gives CASSQVRVSGINEQFF.

The J gene is TRBJ2-5, the V gene TRBV19; the D is unclear. Germline assignment: CDR1 LNHDA and CDR2 SQIVND (reference sequence). Trimming removed 5 bases from V and 2 bases from J, with 9 bases in between. This CDR3 spans 13 amino acids. In nucleotides, the CDR3 is TGTGCCAGTAGTTCCCCACGTCAAGAGACCCAGTACTTC. Its translation: CASSSPRQETQYF.

This clone was detected once. V gene TRBV5-6 combines with J gene TRBJ1-5, with D uncertain. The CDR3 runs to 15 residues. Germline V gives CDR1 SGHDT, CDR2 YYEEEE. Trimming cost V 1 base and J 9 bases, with 17 bases left between them. The CDR3: CASSLKAESRRPQHF. CDR3 DNA sequence: TGTGCCAGCAGCTTGAAAGCAGAGAGCCGTCGGCCCCAGCATTTT.

This sequence joins TRBV30 and TRBJ1-5; D unclear. The CDR3 consists of 13 residues. The V end was cut by 0 bases, the J end by 5 bases, with 8 bases between. Germline V gene data show CDR1 as GTSNPN and CDR2 as SVGIG (reference sequence). The CDR3 region is CAWSVGRDQPQHF. The DNA of the CDR3 is TGTGCCTGGAGTGTAGGGCGGGATCAGCCCCAGCATTTT.

The chain uses TRBV4-1 and TRBJ1-1, with 7 bases identical to TRBD1. This CDR3 comprises 17 residues. Germline V gene sequence: CDR1 MGHRA, CDR2 YSYEKL. Losses at the gene ends were 2 bases for V and 1 base for J; bases not matched to a gene: 10. The chain's CDR3 is CASSQQRDRSWNTEAFF. The CDR3 nucleotides are TGCGCCAGCAGCCAACAGCGGGACAGAAGTTGGAACACTGAAGCTTTCTTT.

The rearrangement links TRBV7-3 to TRBJ2-2; 10 nucleotides line up with TRBD2. This CDR3 comprises 16 residues. Germline CDR1 reads SGHTA; CDR2 reads FQGTGA. V shed 6 bases, J shed 3 bases, and the junction held 7 bases outside the gene matches. CDR3 coding DNA: TGTGCCAGCAGGCCGCCCGGGACTAGCGACACCGGGGAGCTGTTTTTT. Its translation: CASRPPGTSDTGELFF. The variable domain in full, with the rest retrieved from reference TRBV7-3 and TRBJ2-2, is GAGVSQTPSNKVTEKGKYVELRCDPISGHTALYWYRQSLGQGPEFLIYFQGTGAADDSGLPNDRFFAVRPEGSVSTLKIQRTERGDSAVYLCASRPPGTSDTGELFFGEGSRLTVL.

The J gene is TRBJ1-2, the V gene TRBV28, with D perhaps matching TRBD1 (5 bases). Trimming stripped 4 bases from V and 4 bases from J, with 16 bases between. The CDR3 length is 15 residues. Germline CDR1 MDHEN, CDR2 SYDVKM. The CDR3 here is CASSSSLTDVYGYTF. CDR3 DNA: TGTGCCAGCAGTTCCTCTCTGACAGACGTCTATGGCTACACCTTC.

This rearrangement joins TRBV7-9 to TRBJ2-7, with D perhaps TRBD1 (6 bases). Per germline, CDR1 SEHNR and CDR2 FQNEAQ (reference sequence). V was shortened by 4 bases and J by 4 bases, with 14 bases between the two germline ends. The CDR3 loop spans 14 amino acids. CDR3 sequence: CASSSGVGQYEQYF. CDR3 coding DNA: TGTGCCAGCAGCTCAGGGGTAGGGCAGTACGAGCAGTACTTC. The complete variable domain, with remaining parts taken from reference TRBV7-9 and TRBJ2-7, reads DTGVSQNPRHKITKRGQNVTFRCDPISEHNRLYWYRQTLGQGPEFLTYFQNEAQLEKSRLLSDRFSAERPKGSFSTLEIQRTEQGDSAMYLCASSSGVGQYEQYFGPGTRLTVT.

The chain joins TRBV4-1 to TRBJ1-1; D unclear. The V end was cut by 5 bases, the J end by 4 bases, with 8 bases between. This CDR3 comprises 12 residues. Looked up from germline, CDR1 is MGHRA and CDR2 is YSYEKL. CDR3 residues: CASSDPSTEAFF. CDR3 bases: TGCGCCAGCAGCGACCCCAGCACTGAAGCTTTCTTT.

The chain joins TRBV19 to TRBJ2-5, with D possibly being TRBD1 (5 bases). The CDR3 has 14 residues. V was shortened by 4 bases and J by 5 bases, with 14 bases between the two germline ends. CDR1 LNHDA and CDR2 SQIVND come from the germline V gene (reference sequence). The CDR3 loop reads CASSTQSRVETQYF. DNA for the CDR3: TGTGCCAGTAGTACACAGAGCAGGGTTGAGACCCAGTACTTC.

The V gene is TRBV28, the J gene TRBJ1-2; 8 bases align to TRBD1. J was trimmed by 8 bases and V by 7 bases; bases with no gene match: 6. The CDR3 is 12 amino acids. CDR1 and CDR2 (germline): MDHEN, SYDVKM. The CDR3 nucleotides are TGTGCCAGCACCCGCCGGGACAGGGGCTACACCTTC. Its protein product is CASTRRDRGYTF.

The J gene is TRBJ1-1, the V gene TRBV28; 7 bases align to TRBD1. The germline V gene encodes CDR1 MDHEN and CDR2 SYDVKM. With 2 bases clipped from V and 6 bases from J, the junction kept 3 bases outside the gene matches. The CDR3 spans 13 residues. Written as DNA, the CDR3 is TGTGCCAGCAGTTTAGGTACAGGGGCTGAAGCTTTCTTT. Encoded protein: CASSLGTGAEAFF.

This chain joins TRBV11-2 and TRBJ2-1, with 9 positions matching TRBD2. The V gene end was trimmed by 3 bases and the J gene end by 7 bases; junction bases not matched to a gene: 10. The CDR3 runs 16 residues. In germline, CDR1 is SGHAT, CDR2 FQNNGV. The CDR3 DNA follows: TGTGCCAGCAGCTTGCTTGGTAGCGGGGGACTTAATGAGCAGTTCTTC. Protein sequence: CASSLLGSGGLNEQFF.

The chain joins TRBV5-1 to TRBJ2-7, with D unresolved. CDR3 length: 15 amino acids. Trimming shortened V by 0 bases and J by 0 bases, and 10 bases separated the two germline ends. Germline assignment: CDR1 SGHRS and CDR2 YFSETQ. This chain's CDR3 is CASSLDRTSSYEQYF. The CDR3 nucleotides are TGCGCCAGCAGCTTGGACCGAACGAGCTCCTACGAGCAGTACTTC. The entire variable domain, with the rest obtained from reference TRBV5-1 and TRBJ2-7, is as follows: KAGVTQTPRYLIKTRGQQVTLSCSPISGHRSVSWYQQTPGQGLQFLFEYFSETQRNKGNFPGRFSGRQFSNSRSEMNVSTLELGDSALYLCASSLDRTSSYEQYFGPGTRLTVT.

This chain connects TRBV5-6 to TRBJ2-5; 10 nucleotides agree with TRBD2. Germline assignment: CDR1 SGHDT and CDR2 YYEEEE. The CDR3 has 16 amino acids. The V and J ends lost 5 bases and 5 bases, in that order; junction bases with no gene match: 12. CDR3 amino acids: CASSSESGRAGETQYF. The CDR3 bases are TGTGCCAGCAGTTCAGAAAGCGGGAGGGCCGGGGAGACCCAGTACTTC.

The chain couples TRBV28 to TRBJ2-7; D unresolved. V lost 6 bases and J 4 bases, leaving 10 bases between the germline ends. Germline CDR1 is MDHEN and CDR2 is SYDVKM. The CDR3 consists of 12 residues. The chain's CDR3 is CASSQAKYEQYF. The CDR3 nucleotides are TGTGCCAGCAGCCAAGCTAAATACGAGCAGTACTTC.